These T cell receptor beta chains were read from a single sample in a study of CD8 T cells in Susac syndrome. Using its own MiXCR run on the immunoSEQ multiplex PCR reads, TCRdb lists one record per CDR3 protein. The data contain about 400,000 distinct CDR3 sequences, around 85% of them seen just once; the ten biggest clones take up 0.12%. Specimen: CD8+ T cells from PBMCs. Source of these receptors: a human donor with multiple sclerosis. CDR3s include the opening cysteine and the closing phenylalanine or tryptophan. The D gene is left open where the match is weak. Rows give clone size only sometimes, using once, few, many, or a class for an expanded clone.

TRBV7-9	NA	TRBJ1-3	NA	TGTGCCAGCAGCTCCCCAATGACGAATGGAAACACCATATATTTT	CASSSPMTNGNTIYF
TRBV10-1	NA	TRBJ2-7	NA	TGCGCCAGCAGCGGGGGACCTAGTAGTGAGCAGTACTTC	CASSGGPSSEQYF
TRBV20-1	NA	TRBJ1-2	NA	TGCAGTGCTAGAATCCGGACATTCTTTAACTATGGCTACACCTTC	CSARIRTFFNYGYTF
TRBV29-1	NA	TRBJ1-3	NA	TGCAGCGTTGTAGGTATCTCTGGAAACACCATATATTTT	CSVVGISGNTIYF
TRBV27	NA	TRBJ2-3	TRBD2	TGTGCCAGCACAGGACTAGCGGATTTCACAGATACGCAGTATTTT	CASTGLADFTDTQYF
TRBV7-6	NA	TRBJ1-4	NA	TGTGCCAGCAGCCCTACGAATCGGGGAGAGTATGAAAAACTGTTTTTT	CASSPTNRGEYEKLFF
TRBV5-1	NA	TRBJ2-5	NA	TGCGCCAGCAGCTCGGGACGGGGAAGGGAGACCCAGTACTTC	CASSSGRGRETQYF
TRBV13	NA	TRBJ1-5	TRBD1	TGTGCCAGCAGCTTAGGGACAGGGGGCGGTCAGCCCCAGCATTTT	CASSLGTGGGQPQHF
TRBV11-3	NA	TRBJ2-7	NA	TGTGCCAGCAGTGGGAGGTCCGACTACGAGCAGTACTTC	CASSGRSDYEQYF
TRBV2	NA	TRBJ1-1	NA	TGTGCCAGCGTTTTGGCAGAAGGGACTGAAGCTTTCTTT	CASVLAEGTEAFF
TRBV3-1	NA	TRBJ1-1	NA	TGTGCCAGCAGCTTTGGCGGGGGGGACCTCACTGAAGCTTTCTTT	CASSFGGGDLTEAFF
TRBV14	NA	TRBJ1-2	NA	TGTGCCAGCAGCTCCCGGGAGGCCGGCTACACCTTC	CASSSREAGYTF
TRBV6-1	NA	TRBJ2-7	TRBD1	TGTGCCAGCAAAAGCCCCCCAGGGGGATCCTACGAGCAGTACTTC	CASKSPPGGSYEQYF
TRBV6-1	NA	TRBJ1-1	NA	TGTGCCAGCAGTGAAGCGGGGGAAGGGAGCACTGAAGCTTTCTTT	CASSEAGEGSTEAFF
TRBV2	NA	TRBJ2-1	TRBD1	TGTGCCAGCACCGCAGGGGGATCCTACAATGAGCAGTTCTTC	CASTAGGSYNEQFF
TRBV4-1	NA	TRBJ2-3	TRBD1	TGCGCCAGCAGCCTATTAGTGACAGGGGCGGCAGATACGCAGTATTTT	CASSLLVTGAADTQYF
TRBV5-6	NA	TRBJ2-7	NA	TGTGCCAGCAGTCCAACGACTAGTCCGTACGAGCAGTACTTC	CASSPTTSPYEQYF
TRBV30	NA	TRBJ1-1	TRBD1	TGTGCCTGGAGTGCCAGGGGGATGAACACTGAAGCTTTCTTT	CAWSARGMNTEAFF
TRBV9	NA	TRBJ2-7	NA	TGTGCCAGCAGCGTAAACCCGGGGTTCTACGAGCAGTACTTC	CASSVNPGFYEQYF
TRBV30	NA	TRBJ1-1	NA	TGTGCCTGGAGTTTCAGGGCCCCGGGCACTGAAGCTTTCTTT	CAWSFRAPGTEAFF
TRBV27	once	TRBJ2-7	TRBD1	TGTGCCAGCAGTTGGGGACAGGGGGGCGAGCAGTACTTC	CASSWGQGGEQYF
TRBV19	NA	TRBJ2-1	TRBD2	TGTGCCAGTAGTATTTGGACTAGCGGCTACAATGAGCAGTTCTTC	CASSIWTSGYNEQFF
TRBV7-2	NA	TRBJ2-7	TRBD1	TGTGCCAGCAGCCAGCGACAGGGGGCGCGATACGAGCAGTACTTC	CASSQRQGARYEQYF
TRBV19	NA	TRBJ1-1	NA	TGTGCCAGCGCAAAGACAGACCTGAACACTGAAGCTTTCTTT	CASAKTDLNTEAFF
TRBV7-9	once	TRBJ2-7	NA	TGTGCCAGCAGCTTAGTAGGGCAGGACGAGCAGTACTTC	CASSLVGQDEQYF
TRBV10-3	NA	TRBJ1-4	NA	TGTGCCATCAGTAAGGGGGTAGACAATGAAAAACTGTTTTTT	CAISKGVDNEKLFF
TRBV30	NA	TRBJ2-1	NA	TGTGCCTGGAGTGTATTTGGTAATGAGCAGTTCTTC	CAWSVFGNEQFF
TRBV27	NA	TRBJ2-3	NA	TGTGCCAGCAGTTCCTTTCAGGTAGACACAGATACGCAGTATTTT	CASSSFQVDTDTQYF
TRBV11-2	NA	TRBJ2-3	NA	TGTGCCAGCAGCTCTAACGGGAGACAAATAGATACGCAGTATTTT	CASSSNGRQIDTQYF
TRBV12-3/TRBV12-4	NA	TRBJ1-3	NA	TGTGCCGGCTCTCAGGGGTTATTTTCTGGAAACACCATATATTTT	CAGSQGLFSGNTIYF
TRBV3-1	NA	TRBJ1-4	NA	TGTGCCAGCACCGAAAGTGGGAATAATGAAAAACTGTTTTTT	CASTESGNNEKLFF
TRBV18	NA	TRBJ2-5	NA	TGTGCCAGCTCACCAGAGCCCCGGGTGGAGACCCAGTACTTC	CASSPEPRVETQYF
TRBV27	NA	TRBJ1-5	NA	TGTGCCAGCAGTTCCGTGGGGGGAAGACAGCCCCAGCATTTT	CASSSVGGRQPQHF
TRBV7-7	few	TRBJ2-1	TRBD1	TGTGCTAGCGGCCGACAGGGGAATGAGCAGTTCTTC	CASGRQGNEQFF
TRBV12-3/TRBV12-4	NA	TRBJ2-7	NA	TGTGCCAGCACTTGGACGGGCTCCTACGAGCAGTACTTC	CASTWTGSYEQYF
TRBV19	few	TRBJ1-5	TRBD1	TGTGCCAGTAGTACGACAGGGGACAATCAGCCCCAGCATTTT	CASSTTGDNQPQHF
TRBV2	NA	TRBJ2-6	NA	TGTGCCAGCAGTGAATATGGGCCCTCTGGGGCCAACGTCCTGACTTTC	CASSEYGPSGANVLTF
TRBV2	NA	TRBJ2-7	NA	TGTGCCAGCAGTGAGGGAGGGGGCGGCTACGAGCAGTACTTC	CASSEGGGGYEQYF
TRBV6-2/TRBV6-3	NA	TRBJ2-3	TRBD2	TGTGCCAGCGGGATCCTAGCGGGAGGATCCTCGGATACGCAGTATTTT	CASGILAGGSSDTQYF
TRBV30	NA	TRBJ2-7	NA	TGTGCCTGGAGCACGGACGGATTTTACGAGCAGTACTTC	CAWSTDGFYEQYF
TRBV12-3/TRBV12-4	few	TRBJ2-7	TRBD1	TGTGCCAGCAGTTCCCCCGGGACAGGGAACTACGAGCAGTACTTC	CASSSPGTGNYEQYF